Sequencing of this TCR beta chain was carried out in a study of cytomegalovirus exposure and HLA in healthy donors. Donors likely had unrecorded immune exposures despite being nominally healthy when sampled. With respect to this clone: Its antigen remains unknown.

The PCR ran on 60 Vbeta and 13 Jbeta primers. Libraries were prepared by immunoSEQ multiplex PCR; TCRdb keeps only in-frame clonotypes and omits some of them. This sample carries just over 150,000 clones, around 74% of them seen once, and the ten largest clones take roughly 2%. The CDR3 length is 12 residues. V lost 6 bases and J lost 6; bases outside the gene matches: 7. The germline V gene has CDR1 SQVTM and CDR2 ANQGSEA. General observations from the study: Judged likely to be a sequencing artifact was a cluster of highly shared sequence variants.

This clonotype was sampled from a female donor in good health and CMV-seronegative. Sequenced: PBMCs. The chain carries TRBV29-1 and TRBJ1-1; 7 positions match TRBD1. The chain's CDR3 is CSVRGREAEAFF. CDR3 sequence (DNA): TGCAGCGTAAGGGGGCGCGAGGCTGAAGCTTTCTTT.